The 6 T cell receptor beta chains presented below share a single source sample, sequenced in a study of blood T cell repertoires in COVID-19. The data were produced by immunoSEQ multiplex PCR, yet TCRdb's version contains in-frame clones alone and is incomplete. This sample carries about 170,000 clones, approximately 80% of them seen once, and the ten largest clones take about 12%. Sequencing input: PBMCs or T cells enriched from blood (not recorded which). These receptors were taken from a middle-aged man who had recovered from COVID-19.

The rearrangement uses TRBV10-2 and TRBJ2-7; possible D gene TRBD2, 5 bases. The germline V and J ends were trimmed by 7 bases and 6 bases, with 10 bases remaining between them. There are 11 residues in the CDR3. The germline V gene encodes CDR1 WSHSY and CDR2 SAAADI. CDR3 bases: TGCGCCAGCACCACTAGAAGCGAGCAGTACTTC. Translated, it gives CASTTRSEQYF.

The chain employs TRBV11-2 and TRBJ1-6; no clear D gene. This CDR3 contains 13 residues. Germline lookup yields CDR1 SGHAT and CDR2 FQNNGV. The DNA of the CDR3 is TGTGCGACAAGACCCGGCTATAATTCACCCCTCCACTTT. Translating gives CATRPGYNSPLHF.

The rearrangement joins TRBV11-2 to TRBJ1-4; 7 positions match TRBD1. This CDR3 is 15 amino acids long. The germline CDR1 and CDR2 sequences are SGHAT and FQNNGV. V lost 5 bases and J lost 5; bases outside the gene matches: 8. CDR3 amino acids: CASSSLRGRNEKLFF. The CDR3 DNA reads TGTGCCAGCAGCAGCCTCAGGGGGAGGAATGAAAAACTGTTTTTT.

V and J are TRBV5-1 and TRBJ2-7, with D possibly matching TRBD1 (6 bases). Germline V gives CDR1 SGHRS, CDR2 YFSETQ. V was cut by 1 base and J by 3 bases, with 11 bases left in between. The CDR3 loop spans 14 amino acids. Here the CDR3 reads CASSLSGQNYEQYF. CDR3 bases: TGCGCCAGCAGCTTGTCAGGACAGAACTACGAGCAGTACTTC.

Only one count was recorded for this clone. V is TRBV14 and J is TRBJ2-5; D perhaps matches TRBD2 (5 bases). The CDR3 length is 13 residues. Per the germline V gene, CDR1 is SGHDN and CDR2 is FVKESK. The V end was cut by 4 bases, the J end by 2 bases, with 8 bases between. Here the CDR3 reads CASSPGLQETQYF. CDR3 in DNA: TGTGCCAGCAGCCCCGGACTGCAAGAGACCCAGTACTTC.

V and J are TRBV7-2 and TRBJ1-2, with 7 bases lining up with TRBD1. The CDR3 consists of 13 residues. V lost 4 bases and J lost 7; bases outside the gene matches: 6. Germline-derived CDR1 and CDR2 are SGHTA and FQGNSA. The CDR3 protein is CASSSTGTLGYTF. For the CDR3, the DNA is TGTGCCAGCAGCTCGACAGGGACTCTTGGCTACACCTTC.